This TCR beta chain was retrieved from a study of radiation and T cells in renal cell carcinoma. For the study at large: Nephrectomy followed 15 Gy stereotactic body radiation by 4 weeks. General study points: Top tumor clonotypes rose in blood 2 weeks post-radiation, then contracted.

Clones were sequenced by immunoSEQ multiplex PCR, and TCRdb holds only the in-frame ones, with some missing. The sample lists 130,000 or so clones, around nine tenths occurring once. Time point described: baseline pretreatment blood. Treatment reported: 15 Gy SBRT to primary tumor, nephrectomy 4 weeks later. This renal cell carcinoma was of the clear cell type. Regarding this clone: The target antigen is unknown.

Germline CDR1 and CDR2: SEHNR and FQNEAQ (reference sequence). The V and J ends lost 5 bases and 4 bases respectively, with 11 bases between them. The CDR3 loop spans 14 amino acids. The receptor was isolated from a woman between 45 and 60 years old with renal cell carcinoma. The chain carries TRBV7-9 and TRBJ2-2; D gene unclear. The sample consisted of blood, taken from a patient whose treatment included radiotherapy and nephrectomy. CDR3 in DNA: TGTGCCAGCAGCACAGCCTACAGCACCGGGGAGCTGTTTTTT. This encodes CASSTAYSTGELFF.